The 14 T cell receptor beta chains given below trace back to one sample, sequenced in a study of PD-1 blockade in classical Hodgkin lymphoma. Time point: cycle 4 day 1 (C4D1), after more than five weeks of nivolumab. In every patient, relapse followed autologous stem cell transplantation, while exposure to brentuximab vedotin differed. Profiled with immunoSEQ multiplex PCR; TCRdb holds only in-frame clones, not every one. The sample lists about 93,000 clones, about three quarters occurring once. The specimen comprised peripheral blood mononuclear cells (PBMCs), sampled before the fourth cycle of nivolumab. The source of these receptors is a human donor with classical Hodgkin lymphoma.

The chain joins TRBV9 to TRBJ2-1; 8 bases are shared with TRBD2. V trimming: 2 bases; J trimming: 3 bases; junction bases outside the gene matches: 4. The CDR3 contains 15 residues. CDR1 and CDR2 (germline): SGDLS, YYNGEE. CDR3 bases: TGTGCCAGCAGCGTTAGCGGGGCCGACTACAATGAGCAGTTCTTC. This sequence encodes CASSVSGADYNEQFF.

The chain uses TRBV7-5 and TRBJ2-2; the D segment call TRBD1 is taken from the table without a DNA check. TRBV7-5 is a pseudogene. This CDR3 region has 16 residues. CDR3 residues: CARSRPGTTNTGELFF. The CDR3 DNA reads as TGTGCCAGAAGCCGACCCGGGACAACGAACACCGGGGAGCTGTTTTTT.

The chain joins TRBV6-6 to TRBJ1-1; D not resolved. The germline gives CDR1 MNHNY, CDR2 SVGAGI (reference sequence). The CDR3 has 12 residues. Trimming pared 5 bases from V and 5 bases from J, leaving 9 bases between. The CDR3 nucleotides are TGTGCCAGCAGTCGCAGTGGGACTGAAGCTTTCTTT. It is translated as CASSRSGTEAFF.

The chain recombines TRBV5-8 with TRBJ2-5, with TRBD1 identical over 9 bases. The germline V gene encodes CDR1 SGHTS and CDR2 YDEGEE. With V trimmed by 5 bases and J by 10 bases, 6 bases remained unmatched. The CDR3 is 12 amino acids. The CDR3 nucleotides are TGTGCCAGCAGTTATGACAGGGGGAACCAGTACTTC. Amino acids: CASSYDRGNQYF.

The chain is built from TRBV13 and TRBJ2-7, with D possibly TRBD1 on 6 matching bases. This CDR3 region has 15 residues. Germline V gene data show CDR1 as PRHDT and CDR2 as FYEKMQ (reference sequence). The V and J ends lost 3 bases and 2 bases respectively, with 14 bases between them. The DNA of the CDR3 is TGTGCCAGCAGCTTTACGGCCAGGGGTGCCTACGAGCAGTACTTC. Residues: CASSFTARGAYEQYF. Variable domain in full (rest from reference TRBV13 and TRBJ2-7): AAGVIQSPRHLIKEKRETATLKCYPIPRHDTVYWYQQGPGQDPQFLISFYEKMQSDKGSIPDRFSAQQFSDYHSELNMSSLELGDSALYFCASSFTARGAYEQYFGPGTRLTVT.

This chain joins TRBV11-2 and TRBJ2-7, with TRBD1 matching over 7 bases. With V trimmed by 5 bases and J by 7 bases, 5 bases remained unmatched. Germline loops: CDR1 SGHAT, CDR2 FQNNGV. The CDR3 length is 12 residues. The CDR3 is CASSVYRGEQYF. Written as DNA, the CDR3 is TGTGCCAGCAGCGTATACAGGGGAGAGCAGTACTTC.

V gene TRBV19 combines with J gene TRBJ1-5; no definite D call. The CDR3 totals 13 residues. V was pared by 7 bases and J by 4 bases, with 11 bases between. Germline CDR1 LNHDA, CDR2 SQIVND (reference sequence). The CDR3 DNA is TGTGCCAGTACCCGGTCTGAGAATCAGCCCCAGCATTTT. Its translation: CASTRSENQPQHF.

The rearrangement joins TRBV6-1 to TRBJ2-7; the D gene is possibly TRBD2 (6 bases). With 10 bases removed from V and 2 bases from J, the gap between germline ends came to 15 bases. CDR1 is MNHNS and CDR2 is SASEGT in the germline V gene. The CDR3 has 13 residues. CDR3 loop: CATRDSPAYEQYF. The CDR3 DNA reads TGTGCCACCCGGGACTCCCCCGCCTACGAGCAGTACTTC.

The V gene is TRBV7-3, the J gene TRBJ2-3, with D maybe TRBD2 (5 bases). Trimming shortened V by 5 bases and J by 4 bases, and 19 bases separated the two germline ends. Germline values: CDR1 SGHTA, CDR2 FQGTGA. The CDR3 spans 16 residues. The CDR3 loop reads CASSPNGIPGADTQYF. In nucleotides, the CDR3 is TGTGCCAGCAGCCCGAACGGGATCCCGGGCGCAGATACGCAGTATTTT.

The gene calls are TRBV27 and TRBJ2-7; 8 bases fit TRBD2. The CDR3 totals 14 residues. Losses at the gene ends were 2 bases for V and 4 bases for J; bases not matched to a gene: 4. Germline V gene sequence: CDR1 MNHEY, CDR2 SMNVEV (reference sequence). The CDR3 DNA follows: TGTGCCAGCAGTTTAAGCGGGAGCTTATACGAGCAGTACTTC. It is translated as CASSLSGSLYEQYF.

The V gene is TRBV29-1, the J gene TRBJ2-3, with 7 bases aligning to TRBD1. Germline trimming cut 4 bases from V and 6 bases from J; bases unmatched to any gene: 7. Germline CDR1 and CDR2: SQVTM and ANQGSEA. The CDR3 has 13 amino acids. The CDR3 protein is CSVASGGEDTQYF. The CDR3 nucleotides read TGCAGCGTTGCATCAGGGGGTGAGGATACGCAGTATTTT.

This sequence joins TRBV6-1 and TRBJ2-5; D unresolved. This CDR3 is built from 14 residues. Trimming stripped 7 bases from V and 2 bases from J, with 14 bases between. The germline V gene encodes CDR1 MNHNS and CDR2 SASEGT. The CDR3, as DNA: TGTGCCAGCATCCTAACGAGAGAACAAGAGACCCAGTACTTC. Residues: CASILTREQETQYF.

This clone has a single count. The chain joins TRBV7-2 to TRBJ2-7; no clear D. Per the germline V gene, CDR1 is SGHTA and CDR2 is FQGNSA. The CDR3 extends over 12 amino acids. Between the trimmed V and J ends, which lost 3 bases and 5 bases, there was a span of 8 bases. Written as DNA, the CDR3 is TGTGCCAGCAGCTTTGCAACAGACGAGCAGTACTTC. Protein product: CASSFATDEQYF.

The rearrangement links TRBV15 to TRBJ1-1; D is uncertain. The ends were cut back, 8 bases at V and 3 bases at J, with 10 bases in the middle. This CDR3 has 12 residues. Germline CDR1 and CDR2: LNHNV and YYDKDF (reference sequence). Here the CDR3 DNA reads TGTGCCACCTCGAATTTGTACACTGAAGCTTTCTTT. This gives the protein CATSNLYTEAFF.